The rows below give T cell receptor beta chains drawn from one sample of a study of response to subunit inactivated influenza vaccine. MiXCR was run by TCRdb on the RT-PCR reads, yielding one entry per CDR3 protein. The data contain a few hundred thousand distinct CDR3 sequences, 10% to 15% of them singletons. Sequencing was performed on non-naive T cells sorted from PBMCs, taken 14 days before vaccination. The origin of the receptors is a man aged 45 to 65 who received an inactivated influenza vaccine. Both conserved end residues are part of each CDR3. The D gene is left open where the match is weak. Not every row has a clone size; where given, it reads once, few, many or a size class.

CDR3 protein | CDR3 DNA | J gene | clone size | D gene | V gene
CASSQDWSTTHTGELFF | TGTGCCAGCAGCCAAGATTGGTCTACAACCCACACCGGGGAGCTGTTTTTT | TRBJ2-2 | . | . | TRBV3-1
CASTGPPGTSGTPAYNEQFF | TGTGCCAGCACCGGACCCCCAGGGACTAGCGGGACCCCCGCGTACAATGAGCAGTTCTTC | TRBJ2-1 | many | TRBD2 | TRBV25-1
CASTRNRLVNTIYF | TGTGCCAGCACTAGAAACAGGCTAGTGAACACCATATATTTT | TRBJ1-3 | . | . | TRBV12-3/TRBV12-4
CVSGNYEQYF | TGTGTCAGCGGAAACTACGAGCAGTACTTC | TRBJ2-7 | . | . | TRBV7-9
CSARETGAFSYEQYF | TGCAGTGCTAGAGAGACAGGGGCCTTTTCCTACGAGCAGTACTTC | TRBJ2-7 | few | TRBD1 | TRBV20-1
CSVDYGIGQPQHF | TGCAGCGTTGATTACGGTATTGGTCAGCCCCAGCATTTT | TRBJ1-5 | few | . | TRBV29-1
CASSVGAGLGDNEQFF | TGTGCCAGCAGCGTAGGTGCGGGACTAGGAGACAATGAGCAGTTCTTC | TRBJ2-1 | many | TRBD2 | TRBV9
CASRYSKGEQYF | TGTGCCAGCAGATACTCGAAGGGCGAGCAGTACTTC | TRBJ2-7 | . | . | TRBV5-6
CASSYLAGASYNEQFF | TGTGCCAGCAGTTACTTGGCGGGAGCCTCCTACAATGAGCAGTTCTTC | TRBJ2-1 | many | TRBD2 | TRBV6-2/TRBV6-3
CASSFSGGGVYEQYF | TGTGCCAGCAGTTTTTCCGGAGGGGGGGTCTACGAGCAGTACTTC | TRBJ2-7 | . | . | TRBV27
CASSQLAGVENQYF | TGTGCCAGCAGCCAACTAGCGGGAGTCGAGAACCAGTACTTC | TRBJ2-5 | . | TRBD2 | TRBV7-9
CASSDQGTVNLELFF | TGTGCCAGCAGTGACCAAGGGACAGTCAATTTGGAGCTGTTTTTT | TRBJ2-2 | . | TRBD1 | TRBV25-1
CASSQVMGQGPPYEQYF | TGCGCCAGCAGCCAAGTTATGGGACAGGGGCCGCCCTACGAGCAGTACTTC | TRBJ2-7 | few | TRBD1 | TRBV4-1
CSARYRGGTGYGYTF | TGCAGTGCTAGATATCGGGGGGGAACGGGCTATGGCTACACCTTC | TRBJ1-2 | . | . | TRBV20-1
CASSLLGGSIVYEQYF | TGTGCCAGCAGCCTCCTCGGCGGGAGTATTGTCTACGAGCAGTACTTC | TRBJ2-7 | many | TRBD2 | TRBV14
CASSTILLQGYTEAFF | TGTGCCAGCAGCACCATCTTGTTGCAGGGATACACTGAAGCTTTCTTT | TRBJ1-1 | few | . | TRBV6-1
CASSLGETGELFF | TGCGCCAGCAGCTTGGGAGAAACCGGGGAGCTGTTTTTT | TRBJ2-2 | . | . | TRBV5-1
CATSRDSQNRAQELFF | TGTGCCACCAGCAGAGATAGTCAAAACAGGGCTCAGGAGCTGTTTTTT | TRBJ2-2 | many | . | TRBV15
CASSQSGEKLFF | TGTGCCAGCAGTCAGTCGGGGGAAAAACTGTTTTTT | TRBJ1-4 | many | . | TRBV12-3/TRBV12-4
CASSQERGNEQYF | TGCGCCAGCAGCCAAGAGCGGGGGAACGAGCAGTACTTC | TRBJ2-7 | many | TRBD2 | TRBV4-3
CSANSGTNYEQYF | TGCAGTGCCAATTCCGGGACGAATTACGAGCAGTACTTC | TRBJ2-7 | many | . | TRBV20-1
CASRQQQGNQPQHF | TGTGCCAGCAGACAACAACAGGGGAATCAGCCCCAGCATTTT | TRBJ1-5 | . | TRBD1 | TRBV6-2/TRBV6-3
CASTPPEAGGFTYEQYF | TGTGCCAGCACCCCCCCCGAGGCAGGGGGGTTTACCTACGAGCAGTACTTC | TRBJ2-7 | many | . | TRBV6-2/TRBV6-3
CASSSSGQGSETQYF | TGTGCCAGCAGTTCCTCCGGACAGGGATCGGAGACCCAGTACTTC | TRBJ2-5 | . | TRBD1 | TRBV6-2/TRBV6-3
CASNLGQGVDEQYF | TGTGCCAGCAACCTGGGACAGGGGGTTGACGAGCAGTACTTC | TRBJ2-7 | few | TRBD1 | TRBV7-2
CASGTTSGGDEQFF | TGTGCTAGTGGCACGACTAGCGGGGGAGATGAGCAGTTCTTC | TRBJ2-1 | many | TRBD2 | TRBV12-5
CASSLQGARTAQYF | TGTGCCAGCAGCCTACAGGGGGCCCGAACTGCGCAGTATTTT | TRBJ2-3 | . | TRBD1 | TRBV12-3/TRBV12-4
CASSRPLVNEQYF | TGTGCCAGCAGCCGGCCGTTGGTAAACGAGCAGTACTTC | TRBJ2-7 | few | . | TRBV5-6
CASSLRDSGETQYF | TGTGCCAGCAGTTTACGGGACAGTGGGGAGACCCAGTACTTC | TRBJ2-5 | . | TRBD1 | TRBV28
CASTLRDRGRTLGYTF | TGTGCCAGTACCCTAAGAGATAGGGGGCGCACCCTAGGCTACACCTTC | TRBJ1-2 | . | TRBD1 | TRBV19
CASSPSTNLDFSYNEQFF | TGTGCCAGCAGCCCAAGCACTAACTTGGACTTCTCCTACAATGAGCAGTTCTTC | TRBJ2-1 | . | . | TRBV4-2
CASSLDSYSNQPQHF | TGTGCCAGCAGCTTGGACAGTTATAGCAATCAGCCCCAGCATTTT | TRBJ1-5 | . | . | TRBV5-5
CSAIGHFLSYEQYF | TGCAGTGCTATCGGACATTTCCTCTCCTACGAGCAGTACTTC | TRBJ2-7 | . | . | TRBV20-1
CSASYAGAYEQYF | TGCAGTGCTAGTTATGCGGGGGCCTACGAGCAGTACTTC | TRBJ2-7 | . | TRBD2 | TRBV20-1